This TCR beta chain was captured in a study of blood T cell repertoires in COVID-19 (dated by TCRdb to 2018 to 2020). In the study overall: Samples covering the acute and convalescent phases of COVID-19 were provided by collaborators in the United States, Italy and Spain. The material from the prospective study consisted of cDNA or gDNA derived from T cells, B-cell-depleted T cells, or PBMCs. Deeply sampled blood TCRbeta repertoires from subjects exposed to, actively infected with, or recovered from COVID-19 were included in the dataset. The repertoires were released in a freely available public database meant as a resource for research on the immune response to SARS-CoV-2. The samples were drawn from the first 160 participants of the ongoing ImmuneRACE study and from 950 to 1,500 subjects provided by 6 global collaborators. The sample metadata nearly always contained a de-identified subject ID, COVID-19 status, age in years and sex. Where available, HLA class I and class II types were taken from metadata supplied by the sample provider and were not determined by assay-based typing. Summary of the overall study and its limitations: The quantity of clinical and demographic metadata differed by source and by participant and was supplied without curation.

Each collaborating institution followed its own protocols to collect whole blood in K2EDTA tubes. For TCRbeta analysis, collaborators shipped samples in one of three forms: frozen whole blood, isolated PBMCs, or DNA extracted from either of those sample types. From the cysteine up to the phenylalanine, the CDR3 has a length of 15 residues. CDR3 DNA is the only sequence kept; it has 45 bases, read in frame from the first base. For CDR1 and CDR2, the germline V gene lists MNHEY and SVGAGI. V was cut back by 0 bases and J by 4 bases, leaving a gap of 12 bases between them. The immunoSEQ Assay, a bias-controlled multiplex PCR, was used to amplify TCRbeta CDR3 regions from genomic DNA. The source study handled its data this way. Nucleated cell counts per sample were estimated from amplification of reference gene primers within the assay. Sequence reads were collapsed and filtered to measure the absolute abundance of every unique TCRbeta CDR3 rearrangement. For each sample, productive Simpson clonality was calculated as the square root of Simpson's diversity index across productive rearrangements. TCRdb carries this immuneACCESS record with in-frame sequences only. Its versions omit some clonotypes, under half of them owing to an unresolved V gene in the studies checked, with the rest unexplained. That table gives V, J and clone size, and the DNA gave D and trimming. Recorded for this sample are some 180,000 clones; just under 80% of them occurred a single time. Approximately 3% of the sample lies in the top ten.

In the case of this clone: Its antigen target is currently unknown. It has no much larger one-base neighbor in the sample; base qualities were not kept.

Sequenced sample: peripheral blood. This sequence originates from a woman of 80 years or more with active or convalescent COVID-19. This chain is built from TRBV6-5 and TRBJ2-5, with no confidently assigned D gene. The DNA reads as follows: TGTGCCAGCAGTTACTCCGGTAGCCGGCCAGAGACCCAGTACTTC. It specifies CASSYSGSRPETQYF.